This T cell receptor (beta chain) stems from a study of blood T cell repertoires in COVID-19. Per the original data handling: Nucleated cell number was recorded as an estimate derived from reference gene primer amplification. Method: immunoSEQ multiplex PCR; TCRdb's copy keeps in-frame clones and lacks some. The D gene and trimming were derived from the DNA, and the V and J assignments and clone size from that table. The sample records 35,000 to 50,000 clones, around 83% being singletons. CDR1 SGHVS and CDR2 FQNEAQ come from the germline V gene. This CDR3 spans 15 amino acids. With V trimmed by 5 bases and J by 8 bases, 7 bases remained unmatched.

Sequencing was carried out using peripheral blood. The receptor comes from a woman older than 75 with acute or convalescent COVID-19. The V and J genes are TRBV7-8 and TRBJ1-4; TRBD1 agrees at 11 bases. The CDR3 spells CASSPGTGGHEKLFF. Written as DNA, the CDR3 is TGTGCCAGCAGCCCGGGGACAGGGGGACACGAAAAACTGTTTTTT.